These 2 T cell receptor beta chains share one sample of origin, sequenced in a study of cytomegalovirus exposure and HLA in healthy donors. The PCR contained 60 Vbeta and 13 Jbeta primers. Some clones are missing from TCRdb's copy, which holds only in-frame ones; the method was immunoSEQ multiplex PCR. The table includes 100,000 or so clones, around 75% detected once. The sequencing sample was made of PBMCs. These receptors all come from a man under 40 in good health and CMV-seropositive.

This clone has more than one count but fewer than ten. The CDR3 region is CASSPNENRGIEQFF. CDR3 in DNA: TGTGCCAGCTCACCGAATGAAAACAGGGGTATTGAGCAGTTCTTC. V usage is TRBV18 and J usage is TRBJ2-1, with 7 bases identical to TRBD1. With V trimmed by 3 bases and J by 9 bases, 11 bases remained unmatched. CDR1 and CDR2 (germline): KGHSH, LQKENI. The CDR3 runs 15 residues.

The rearrangement joins TRBV11-2 to TRBJ1-2; weak D call: TRBD1 (6 bases). Germline V gene data show CDR1 as SGHAT and CDR2 as FQNNGV. The length of the CDR3 is 15 residues. V shed 0 bases and J shed 2 bases, with 10 bases lying between them. CDR3 DNA: TGTGCCAGCAGCTTAGATCTGGACAGAAACTATGGCTACACCTTC. This translates into CASSLDLDRNYGYTF.